The rows below give T cell receptor beta chains drawn from one sample of a study of OX40 agonist ivuxolimab in advanced cancers. Profiling relied on immunoSEQ multiplex PCR, and the TCRdb table lists in-frame clones only, not all of them. This sample has 100,000 or so clones; around 90% occur once, and the top ten carry approximately 0.29%. Source: CD4+ or CD8+ T cells sorted from blood, taken in a trial of the OX40 agonist ivuxolimab. The receptors derive from an adult with an advanced solid tumor such as melanoma, head and neck, liver or kidney cancer. The CDR3 runs from the conserved cysteine through the conserved F or W. D genes are given only for firm matches. Some rows have no size entry. The others give once, few or many, or a class for an expanded clone.

len,j_gene,abundance,d_gene,v_gene,CDR3nt,CDR3aa
15,TRBJ2-7,-,TRBD2,TRBV7-7,TGTGCCAGCAGCCCCAGGGCGGGGGGGGACTACGAGCAGTACTTC,CASSPRAGGDYEQYF
15,TRBJ2-3,-,-,TRBV19,TGTGCCAGTAGCCCCTGGGGGGGCGGATTGGATACGCAGTATTTT,CASSPWGGGLDTQYF
16,TRBJ2-3,few,-,TRBV7-2,TGTGCCAGCAGCTTTAGTGATTGGGATGTCACGGATACGCAGTATTTT,CASSFSDWDVTDTQYF
13,TRBJ2-5,-,-,TRBV5-4,TGTGCCAGCAGCTTAGCCATACAAGAGACCCAGTACTTC,CASSLAIQETQYF
19,TRBJ1-3,once,TRBD1,TRBV7-2,TGTGCCAGCAGATATTGGAGTAGGACAGGGGGCGCACAAGGAAACACCATATATTTT,CASRYWSRTGGAQGNTIYF
15,TRBJ1-4,-,TRBD1,TRBV6-5,TGTGCCAGCAGACCCGGGGGGGGACAGAATGAAAAACTGTTTTTT,CASRPGGGQNEKLFF
13,TRBJ1-2,-,TRBD1,TRBV30,TGTGCCTGGAGTGAGCAGGGGGCGGAAGGCTACACCTTC,CAWSEQGAEGYTF
14,TRBJ2-2,-,-,TRBV9,TGTGCCAGCAGCGTAGTGCCGGGGAACGGGGAGCTGTTTTTT,CASSVVPGNGELFF
15,TRBJ1-4,-,-,TRBV19,TGTGCCAGTAGTATAGGCCAGGGCGTAAATGAAAAACTGTTTTTT,CASSIGQGVNEKLFF
14,TRBJ2-2,-,-,TRBV10-3,TGTGCCATCTCGTCGCGGGGTAACACCGGGGAGCTGTTTTTT,CAISSRGNTGELFF
16,TRBJ1-3,-,-,TRBV5-1,TGCGCCAGCAGCTTGGCGTTGGGGCTCTCTGGAAACACCATATATTTT,CASSLALGLSGNTIYF
16,TRBJ2-1,-,TRBD2,TRBV14,TGTGCCAGCAGCTCAACTAGCGGGGGTACCTACAATGAGCAGTTCTTC,CASSSTSGGTYNEQFF
15,TRBJ1-5,-,-,TRBV7-9,TGTGCCAGCAGCTTATCGGACGGGGGCAATCAGCCCCAGCATTTT,CASSLSDGGNQPQHF
13,TRBJ2-3,once,-,TRBV5-4,TGTGCCAGCAGCCTAATTACGGCAGATACGCAGTATTTT,CASSLITADTQYF
13,TRBJ1-1,-,-,TRBV12-5,TGTGCTAGTGCTCCGAGGGAGAACACTGAAGCTTTCTTT,CASAPRENTEAFF
11,TRBJ2-7,-,-,TRBV6-6,TGTGCCAGCAGCCAAATATACGAGCAGTACTTC,CASSQIYEQYF
15,TRBJ2-6,-,-,TRBV6-5,TGTGCCAGCAGTTACAGCGGCTCTGGGGCCAACGTCCTGACTTTC,CASSYSGSGANVLTF
13,TRBJ2-7,-,TRBD1,TRBV19,TGTGCCAGTCGGAGGACAGGGACTTACGAGCAGTACTTC,CASRRTGTYEQYF
15,TRBJ1-5,-,-,TRBV6-1,TGTGCCAGCAGTGAATATCTCGGGGCGGATCAGCCCCAGCATTTT,CASSEYLGADQPQHF
17,TRBJ2-5,-,TRBD1,TRBV5-1,TGCGCCAGCAGCTTGTCCGCGACAGGGAAGCCCCAAGAGACCCAGTACTTC,CASSLSATGKPQETQYF
21,TRBJ1-4,-,TRBD1,TRBV30,TGTGCCTGGAGAGCCGGGACAGGGGTCTACACGCTGACTGCAACTAATGAAAAACTGTTTTTT,CAWRAGTGVYTLTATNEKLFF
15,TRBJ1-3,-,-,TRBV6-1,TGTGCCAGCAGTGAAAGGGGATCGGGCGGAAACACCATATATTTT,CASSERGSGGNTIYF
15,TRBJ2-5,-,-,TRBV7-3,TGTGCCAGCAGCTTGCTCGGCGGTTCCAAAGAGACCCAGTACTTC,CASSLLGGSKETQYF
15,TRBJ2-1,-,TRBD1,TRBV10-3,TGTGCCATCAGGGGACAGTTGGGCTCCTACAATGAGCAGTTCTTC,CAIRGQLGSYNEQFF
14,TRBJ1-1,-,-,TRBV5-4,TGTGCCAGCAGCTTCTCACAGGGAGGGACTGAAGCTTTCTTT,CASSFSQGGTEAFF
14,TRBJ1-1,-,-,TRBV14,TGTGCCAGCAGCCAACTTCTTCACGCCGCTGAAGCTTTCTTT,CASSQLLHAAEAFF
17,TRBJ2-1,-,TRBD2,TRBV2,TGTGCCAGCAGTGAAGCAGACATTGCGGGGGGGCCGAATGAGCAGTTCTTC,CASSEADIAGGPNEQFF
16,TRBJ1-2,-,TRBD1,TRBV19,TGTGCCAGTAGTGGCCCGGGACAGGGGTTTACTGAAGGCTACACCTTC,CASSGPGQGFTEGYTF
14,TRBJ1-6,once,-,TRBV14,TGTGCCAGCAGCCAAAGTCAGGGAGGCTCACCCCTCCACTTT,CASSQSQGGSPLHF
16,TRBJ1-2,few,-,TRBV30,TGTGCCTGGAGTGTACCTTGGGGTGTGAGGAACTATGGCTACACCTTC,CAWSVPWGVRNYGYTF
15,TRBJ1-3,few,-,TRBV7-8,TGTGCCAGCAGCTTACCCAGGTGGCCTGGAAACACCATATATTTT,CASSLPRWPGNTIYF
18,TRBJ2-3,-,TRBD2,TRBV13,TGTGCCAGCAGCTTAGACCTCTGGAGCGGGGGGGCGAAAGATACGCAGTATTTT,CASSLDLWSGGAKDTQYF